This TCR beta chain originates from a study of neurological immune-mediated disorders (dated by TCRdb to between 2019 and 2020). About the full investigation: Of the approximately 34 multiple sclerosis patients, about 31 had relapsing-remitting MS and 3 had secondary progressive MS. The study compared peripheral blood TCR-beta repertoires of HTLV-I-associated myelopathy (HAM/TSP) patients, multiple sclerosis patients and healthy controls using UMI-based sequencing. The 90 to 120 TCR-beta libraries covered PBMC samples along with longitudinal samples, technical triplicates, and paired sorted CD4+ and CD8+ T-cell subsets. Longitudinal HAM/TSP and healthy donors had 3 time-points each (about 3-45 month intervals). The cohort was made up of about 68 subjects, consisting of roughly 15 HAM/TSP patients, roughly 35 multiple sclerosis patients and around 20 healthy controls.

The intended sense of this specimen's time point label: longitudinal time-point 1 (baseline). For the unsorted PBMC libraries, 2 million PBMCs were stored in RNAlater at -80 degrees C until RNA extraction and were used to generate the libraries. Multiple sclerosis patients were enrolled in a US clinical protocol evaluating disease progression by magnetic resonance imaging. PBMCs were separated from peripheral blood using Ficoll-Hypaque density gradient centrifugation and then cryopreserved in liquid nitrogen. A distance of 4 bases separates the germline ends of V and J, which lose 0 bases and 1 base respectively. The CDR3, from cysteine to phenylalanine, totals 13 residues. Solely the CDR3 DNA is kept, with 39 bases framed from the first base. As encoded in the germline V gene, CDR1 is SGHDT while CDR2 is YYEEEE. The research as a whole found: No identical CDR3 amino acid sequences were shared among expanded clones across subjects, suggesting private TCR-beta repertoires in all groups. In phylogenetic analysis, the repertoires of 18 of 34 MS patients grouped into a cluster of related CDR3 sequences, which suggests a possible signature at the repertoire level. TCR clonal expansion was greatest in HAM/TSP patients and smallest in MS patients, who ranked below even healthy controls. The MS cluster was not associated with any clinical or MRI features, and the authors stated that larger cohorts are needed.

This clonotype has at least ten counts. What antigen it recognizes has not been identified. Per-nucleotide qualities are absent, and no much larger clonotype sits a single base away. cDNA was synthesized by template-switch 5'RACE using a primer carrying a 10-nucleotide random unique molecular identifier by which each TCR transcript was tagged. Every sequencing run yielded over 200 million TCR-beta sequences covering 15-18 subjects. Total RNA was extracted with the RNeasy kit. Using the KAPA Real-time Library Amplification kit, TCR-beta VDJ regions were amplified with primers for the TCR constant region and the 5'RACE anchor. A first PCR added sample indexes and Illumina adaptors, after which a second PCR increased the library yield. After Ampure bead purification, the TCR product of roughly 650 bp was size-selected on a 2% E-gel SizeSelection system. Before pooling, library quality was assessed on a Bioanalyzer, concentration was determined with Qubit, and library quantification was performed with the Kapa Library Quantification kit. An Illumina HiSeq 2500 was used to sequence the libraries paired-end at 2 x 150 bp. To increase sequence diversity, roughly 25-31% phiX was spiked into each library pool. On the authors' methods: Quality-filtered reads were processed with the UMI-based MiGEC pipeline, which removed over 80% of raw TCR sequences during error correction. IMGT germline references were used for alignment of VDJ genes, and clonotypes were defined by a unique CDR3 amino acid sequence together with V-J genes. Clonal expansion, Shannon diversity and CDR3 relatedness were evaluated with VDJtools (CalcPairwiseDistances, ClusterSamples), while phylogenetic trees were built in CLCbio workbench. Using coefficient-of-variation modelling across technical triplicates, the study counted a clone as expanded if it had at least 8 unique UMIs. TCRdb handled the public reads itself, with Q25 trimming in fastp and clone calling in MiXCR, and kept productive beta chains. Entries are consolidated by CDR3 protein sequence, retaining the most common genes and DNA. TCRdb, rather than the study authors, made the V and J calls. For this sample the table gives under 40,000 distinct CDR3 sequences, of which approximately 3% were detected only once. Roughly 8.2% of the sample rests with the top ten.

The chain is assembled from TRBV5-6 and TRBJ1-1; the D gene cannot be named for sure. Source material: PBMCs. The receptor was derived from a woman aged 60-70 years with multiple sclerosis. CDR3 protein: CASSLVRNTEAFF. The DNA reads TGTGCCAGCAGCTTGGTCAGGAACACTGAAGCTTTCTTT. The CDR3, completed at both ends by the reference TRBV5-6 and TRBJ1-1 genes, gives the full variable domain DAGVTQSPTHLIKTRGQQVTLRCSPKSGHDTVSWYQQALGQGPQFIFQYYEEEERQRGNFPDRFSGHQFPNYSSELNVNALLLGDSALYLCASSLVRNTEAFFGQGTRLTVV.